This T cell receptor (beta chain) was captured in a study of OX40 agonist ivuxolimab in advanced cancers. Looking at the study overall: Dose-escalation patients' cancers were hepatocellular carcinoma, melanoma, renal cell or head and neck cancer. Eligibility rules accepted prior anti-PD-1, anti-PD-L1 or anti-CTLA-4 therapy, and around 40% had some. General study results and limits: A proportion of nonresponders additionally exhibited low normalized T-cell clonal expansion.

Blood sampling was done at baseline, cycle 4 day 1, and cycle 7 day 1. Some clones are missing from TCRdb's copy, which holds only in-frame ones; the method was immunoSEQ multiplex PCR. This table has about 36,000 clones, less than 90% appearing once. This CDR3 contains 16 residues. CDR1 and CDR2 from the germline V gene are KGHSH and LQKENI. Trimming pared 4 bases from V and 3 bases from J, leaving 16 bases between. As to this clone: Its target is unknown.

This TCR came from an adult with an advanced solid tumor such as melanoma, head and neck, liver or kidney cancer. V gene TRBV18 combines with J gene TRBJ1-3, with D unclear. The sample was CD4+ or CD8+ T cells sorted from blood, taken in a trial of the OX40 agonist ivuxolimab. The CDR3 sequence is CASSRLSKGGGNTIYF. CDR3 bases: TGTGCCAGCTCACGCCTCTCCAAGGGTGGTGGAAACACCATATATTTT.